This T cell receptor beta chain is drawn from a study of OX40 agonist ivuxolimab in advanced cancers. About the study: Patients were given ivuxolimab, an antibody that agonizes OX40 (CD134). Study conclusions and caveats: Expanded clones belonging to CD8+ T cells outnumbered, on average, those of CD4+. Both CD4+ and CD8+ T cell populations in blood had undergone clonal expansion by week 6 at 0.1 to 3.0 mg/kg.

TCRdb's copy holds only in-frame clones and misses some; the assay was immunoSEQ multiplex PCR. This sample has about 65,000 clones, with approximately 80% found just once. As for this clone: Its antigen is as yet unknown.

The CDR3 runs 13 residues. The germline V gene has CDR1 LNHDA and CDR2 SQIVND (reference sequence). Trimming cost V 4 bases and J 9 bases, with 13 bases left between them. The chain is built from TRBV19 and TRBJ2-1, with D perhaps TRBD2 (6 bases). The TCR comes from an adult with an advanced solid tumor such as melanoma, head and neck, liver or kidney cancer. Sequenced here: CD4+ or CD8+ T cells sorted from blood, sampled in a trial of the OX40 agonist ivuxolimab. This chain's CDR3 is CASSSQHGGEQFF. CDR3 bases: TGTGCCAGTAGTAGCCAGCACGGGGGTGAGCAGTTCTTC.